This T cell receptor (beta chain) was identified during a study of T cell responses to AZD1222 COVID-19 vaccine. Overall study context: Recipients boosted at about 4 weeks or about 12 weeks are pooled.

This CDR3 has 16 residues. V shed 5 bases and J 5 bases; nucleotides not matched to a gene: 12. Germline V gene data show CDR1 as MNHEY and CDR2 as SMNVEV (reference sequence). Profiling relied on immunoSEQ multiplex PCR, and the TCRdb table lists in-frame clones only, not all of them. Among some 180,000 clones, 85% to 95% were seen once, and the ten largest hold about 9.4%. The source is an adult in good health. Sequenced material: peripheral blood, taken on day 0 of AZD1222 vaccination. This chain links TRBV27 with TRBJ1-5; 7 nucleotides match TRBD1. The CDR3 DNA reads TGTGCCAGCAGTCTAACAGGGACAGCTATTTATCAGCCCCAGCATTTT. It specifies CASSLTGTAIYQPQHF.